Listed below are T cell receptor beta chains from one sample, sequenced in a study of blood T cell repertoires in COVID-19. The table came from immunoSEQ multiplex PCR; TCRdb's copy has only in-frame clones and leaves some out. The sample lists about 39,000 clones, less than 85% occurring once. The specimen sequenced was peripheral blood. The receptor set was obtained from a man between 65 and 80 years old with acute or convalescent COVID-19. The CDR3 runs from the conserved cysteine through the conserved F or W. The order of the fields is CDR3 protein, CDR3 DNA, J gene, D gene, V gene, clone size. D genes are given only for firm matches. Size values are once, few and many counts, or a class for expanded clones, and some rows have none.

cdr3_aa: CASSEWSSSYNSPLHF
cdr3_nt: TGTGCCAGCAGTGAATGGTCGAGCTCCTATAATTCACCCCTCCACTTT
j_call: TRBJ1-6
d_call: NA
v_call: TRBV25-1
clone_size: NA

cdr3_aa: CASSLSGPKNEQFF
cdr3_nt: TGTGCCAGCAGCTTATCTGGGCCCAAAAATGAGCAGTTCTTC
j_call: TRBJ2-1
d_call: NA
v_call: TRBV7-9
clone_size: NA

cdr3_aa: CASSLGLAGEEGEQFF
cdr3_nt: TGTGCCAGCAGCTTAGGACTAGCGGGAGAGGAGGGTGAGCAGTTCTTC
j_call: TRBJ2-1
d_call: TRBD2
v_call: TRBV7-2
clone_size: few

cdr3_aa: CASRPSSGTVIYGYTF
cdr3_nt: TGTGCCAGCAGACCATCATCCGGGACAGTCATCTATGGCTACACCTTC
j_call: TRBJ1-2
d_call: TRBD1
v_call: TRBV28
clone_size: once

cdr3_aa: CASSFSGGRRTEAFF
cdr3_nt: TGTGCCAGCAGTTTTTCCGGGGGGCGCAGGACTGAAGCTTTCTTT
j_call: TRBJ1-1
d_call: NA
v_call: TRBV28
clone_size: NA

cdr3_aa: CASSLGGRSYEQYF
cdr3_nt: TGTGCCAGTAGTCTAGGAGGGCGGTCCTACGAGCAGTACTTC
j_call: TRBJ2-7
d_call: NA
v_call: TRBV19
clone_size: NA

cdr3_aa: CASSFADSVAKNIQYF
cdr3_nt: TGTGCCAGCAGTTTCGCCGACTCTGTAGCCAAAAACATTCAGTACTTC
j_call: TRBJ2-4
d_call: NA
v_call: TRBV28
clone_size: NA

cdr3_aa: CATSLRSDRDYEQYF
cdr3_nt: TGTGCCACCTCTTTAAGGTCGGACAGGGACTACGAGCAGTACTTC
j_call: TRBJ2-7
d_call: TRBD1
v_call: TRBV28
clone_size: NA

cdr3_aa: CASSLEGTVNEKLFF
cdr3_nt: TGTGCCAGCAGTTTAGAAGGGACAGTTAATGAAAAACTGTTTTTT
j_call: TRBJ1-4
d_call: TRBD1
v_call: TRBV28
clone_size: NA

cdr3_aa: CASSELTGTGELFF
cdr3_nt: TGTGCCAGCAGCGAGCTAACGGGGACCGGGGAGCTGTTTTTT
j_call: TRBJ2-2
d_call: NA
v_call: TRBV7-9
clone_size: few

cdr3_aa: CASSATSDRGQETQYF
cdr3_nt: TGTGCCAGTAGTGCCACCTCGGACAGGGGGCAGGAGACCCAGTACTTC
j_call: TRBJ2-5
d_call: TRBD1
v_call: TRBV19
clone_size: few

cdr3_aa: CASSFKDGAYEQYF
cdr3_nt: TGCGCCAGCAGCTTCAAAGACGGAGCCTACGAGCAGTACTTC
j_call: TRBJ2-7
d_call: NA
v_call: TRBV5-1
clone_size: NA

cdr3_aa: CASSEEGYYGYTF
cdr3_nt: TGTGCCAGCAGTGAGGAGGGGTACTATGGCTACACCTTC
j_call: TRBJ1-2
d_call: NA
v_call: TRBV2
clone_size: NA

cdr3_aa: CASSFGNSYEQYF
cdr3_nt: TGTGCCAGCAGCTTCGGGAATTCCTACGAGCAGTACTTC
j_call: TRBJ2-7
d_call: NA
v_call: TRBV11-2
clone_size: few

cdr3_aa: CASSLASGRVGEQYF
cdr3_nt: TGTGCCAGCAGCTTGGCTAGCGGGAGGGTGGGGGAGCAGTACTTC
j_call: TRBJ2-7
d_call: TRBD2
v_call: TRBV7-2
clone_size: NA

cdr3_aa: CASSPRVPLDYGYTF
cdr3_nt: TGTGCCAGCTCACCCAGGGTCCCCCTAGACTATGGCTACACCTTC
j_call: TRBJ1-2
d_call: NA
v_call: TRBV18
clone_size: once

cdr3_aa: CASSPRRSLGDTQYF
cdr3_nt: TGTGCCAGTAGTCCGAGGAGGTCCCTCGGAGATACGCAGTATTTT
j_call: TRBJ2-3
d_call: NA
v_call: TRBV19
clone_size: NA

cdr3_aa: CASSSGGGKNIQYF
cdr3_nt: TGTGCCAGCAGTTCAGGGGGCGGCAAAAACATTCAGTACTTC
j_call: TRBJ2-4
d_call: TRBD1
v_call: TRBV6-2/TRBV6-3
clone_size: NA

cdr3_aa: CASSLGLAGYNEQFF
cdr3_nt: TGTGCCAGCAGCTTAGGCCTAGCTGGGTACAATGAGCAGTTCTTC
j_call: TRBJ2-1
d_call: NA
v_call: TRBV7-2
clone_size: NA

cdr3_aa: CASSTGSAYEAFF
cdr3_nt: TGTGCCAGCAGTACCGGGAGCGCTTATGAAGCTTTCTTT
j_call: TRBJ1-1
d_call: NA
v_call: TRBV6-5
clone_size: NA

cdr3_aa: CASREGQGFTEAFF
cdr3_nt: TGTGCCAGCAGGGAAGGACAGGGGTTCACTGAAGCTTTCTTT
j_call: TRBJ1-1
d_call: TRBD1
v_call: TRBV2
clone_size: NA

cdr3_aa: CASSQRGVELFF
cdr3_nt: TGTGCCAGCAGCCAGCGGGGGGTGGAGCTGTTTTTT
j_call: TRBJ2-2
d_call: TRBD2
v_call: TRBV13
clone_size: NA

cdr3_aa: CSVAEGLYEQYF
cdr3_nt: TGCAGCGTTGCGGAGGGCCTGTACGAGCAGTACTTC
j_call: TRBJ2-7
d_call: NA
v_call: TRBV29-1
clone_size: NA

cdr3_aa: CASSGLAGWLYNEQFF
cdr3_nt: TGTGCCAGCAGCGGACTAGCGGGTTGGCTCTACAATGAGCAGTTCTTC
j_call: TRBJ2-1
d_call: TRBD2
v_call: TRBV2
clone_size: NA

cdr3_aa: CASSEARWADTQYF
cdr3_nt: TGTGCCAGCAGTGAAGCGAGGTGGGCAGATACGCAGTATTTT
j_call: TRBJ2-3
d_call: NA
v_call: TRBV2
clone_size: NA

cdr3_aa: CSAPNGETQYF
cdr3_nt: TGCAGTGCTCCCAACGGAGAGACCCAGTACTTC
j_call: TRBJ2-5
d_call: NA
v_call: TRBV20-1
clone_size: NA

cdr3_aa: CSVDGETGELFF
cdr3_nt: TGCAGCGTTGACGGGGAGACCGGGGAGCTGTTTTTT
j_call: TRBJ2-2
d_call: NA
v_call: TRBV29-1
clone_size: NA

cdr3_aa: CASSGSGRGSYNEQFF
cdr3_nt: TGTGCCAGCAGTGGGTCCGGTCGGGGGTCGTACAATGAGCAGTTCTTC
j_call: TRBJ2-1
d_call: NA
v_call: TRBV2
clone_size: once

cdr3_aa: CASSSPNDTSGRTYNEQFF
cdr3_nt: TGTGCCAGCAGCTCTCCCAATGATACTAGCGGGAGAACCTACAATGAGCAGTTCTTC
j_call: TRBJ2-1
d_call: TRBD2
v_call: TRBV7-3
clone_size: few

cdr3_aa: CASILQGRDYGYTF
cdr3_nt: TGTGCCAGCATCCTACAGGGGCGGGACTATGGCTACACCTTC
j_call: TRBJ1-2
d_call: TRBD1
v_call: TRBV28
clone_size: NA

cdr3_aa: CASSPQGQGAKSGYTF
cdr3_nt: TGTGCCAGCTCACCACAGGGCCAGGGGGCAAAGAGTGGCTACACCTTC
j_call: TRBJ1-2
d_call: TRBD1
v_call: TRBV18
clone_size: few

cdr3_aa: CASSTAGQGDYGYTF
cdr3_nt: TGTGCCAGCAGTACCGCGGGACAGGGGGACTATGGCTACACCTTC
j_call: TRBJ1-2
d_call: TRBD1
v_call: TRBV28
clone_size: NA

cdr3_aa: CASSMGGNWGQPQHF
cdr3_nt: TGTGCCAGTAGTATGGGGGGGAACTGGGGTCAGCCCCAGCATTTT
j_call: TRBJ1-5
d_call: NA
v_call: TRBV19
clone_size: NA

cdr3_aa: CASSLAISWGQKDEKLFF
cdr3_nt: TGTGCCAGCAGCTTAGCAATCTCCTGGGGACAAAAGGATGAAAAACTGTTTTTT
j_call: TRBJ1-4
d_call: NA
v_call: TRBV7-9
clone_size: NA

cdr3_aa: CASRSPGPQGETQYF
cdr3_nt: TGTGCCAGCAGGTCGCCCGGGCCTCAGGGGGAGACCCAGTACTTC
j_call: TRBJ2-5
d_call: NA
v_call: TRBV6-6
clone_size: NA

cdr3_aa: CASSGASGLVRWETQYF
cdr3_nt: TGTGCCAGCAGTGGAGCTTCAGGGTTGGTTCGCTGGGAGACCCAGTACTTC
j_call: TRBJ2-5
d_call: NA
v_call: TRBV6-1
clone_size: NA

cdr3_aa: CASGLFPSDTEAFF
cdr3_nt: TGTGCTAGTGGTTTGTTTCCGTCGGACACTGAAGCTTTCTTT
j_call: TRBJ1-1
d_call: NA
v_call: TRBV12-5
clone_size: NA

cdr3_aa: CSPQAQETQYF
cdr3_nt: TGCAGTCCCCAGGCCCAAGAGACCCAGTACTTC
j_call: TRBJ2-5
d_call: NA
v_call: TRBV20-1
clone_size: NA

cdr3_aa: CASSPQGESPLHF
cdr3_nt: TGTGCCAGCAGCCCACAGGGTGAATCACCCCTCCACTTT
j_call: TRBJ1-6
d_call: NA
v_call: TRBV6-5
clone_size: NA

cdr3_aa: CASSSDRRDTEAFF
cdr3_nt: TGTGCCAGTAGCTCGGACAGACGGGACACTGAAGCTTTCTTT
j_call: TRBJ1-1
d_call: NA
v_call: TRBV19
clone_size: NA

cdr3_aa: CASSYGNTIYF
cdr3_nt: TGTGCCAGCAGTTATGGAAACACCATATATTTT
j_call: TRBJ1-3
d_call: NA
v_call: TRBV13
clone_size: NA

cdr3_aa: CASRTGQWNQPQHF
cdr3_nt: TGTGCCAGCAGGACCGGACAGTGGAATCAGCCCCAGCATTTT
j_call: TRBJ1-5
d_call: NA
v_call: TRBV28
clone_size: NA

cdr3_aa: CSARLDRGTEAFF
cdr3_nt: TGCAGCGCCCGTTTGGACAGGGGGACTGAAGCTTTCTTT
j_call: TRBJ1-1
d_call: TRBD1
v_call: TRBV29-1
clone_size: NA

cdr3_aa: CASSYLGGTNEKLFF
cdr3_nt: TGTGCCAGCAGTTACTTAGGGGGAACTAATGAAAAACTGTTTTTT
j_call: TRBJ1-4
d_call: NA
v_call: TRBV6-6
clone_size: once

cdr3_aa: CASSDRGRAFF
cdr3_nt: TGTGCCAGCAGTGACAGGGGTCGGGCTTTCTTT
j_call: TRBJ1-1
d_call: TRBD1
v_call: TRBV12-3/TRBV12-4
clone_size: NA

cdr3_aa: CASIASGALGDEQYF
cdr3_nt: TGTGCCAGTATCGCCTCGGGAGCTCTCGGGGACGAGCAGTACTTC
j_call: TRBJ2-7
d_call: NA
v_call: TRBV10-3
clone_size: NA

cdr3_aa: CASSIGGNGNNEQFF
cdr3_nt: TGTGCCAGTAGTATCGGGGGGAATGGCAACAATGAGCAGTTCTTC
j_call: TRBJ2-1
d_call: TRBD2
v_call: TRBV19
clone_size: NA

cdr3_aa: CASSSLGEAGELFF
cdr3_nt: TGTGCCAGCAGCTCCCTGGGGGAGGCTGGGGAGCTGTTTTTT
j_call: TRBJ2-2
d_call: NA
v_call: TRBV7-2
clone_size: few

cdr3_aa: CASSWIKKSGEQYF
cdr3_nt: TGTGCTTCCAGTTGGATTAAAAAAAGCGGCGAGCAGTACTTC
j_call: TRBJ2-7
d_call: NA
v_call: TRBV28
clone_size: NA

cdr3_aa: CASSPREGFTSTDTQYF
cdr3_nt: TGTGCCAGCAGCCCCAGGGAGGGATTCACTAGCACAGATACGCAGTATTTT
j_call: TRBJ2-3
d_call: TRBD2
v_call: TRBV7-3
clone_size: few

cdr3_aa: CASSFNSYNEQFF
cdr3_nt: TGTGCCAGTAGTTTCAACTCCTACAATGAGCAGTTCTTC
j_call: TRBJ2-1
d_call: NA
v_call: TRBV19
clone_size: NA